The 28 T cell receptor beta chains in this list originate from one sample, sequenced in a study of cytomegalovirus exposure and HLA in healthy donors. Use of 60 Vbeta and 13 Jbeta primers characterized the PCR. Profiling relied on immunoSEQ multiplex PCR, and the TCRdb table lists in-frame clones only, not all of them. The sample lists some 130,000 clones; 70% to 75% were seen once. Material: PBMCs. The source of these receptors is a woman between 35 and 50 years old in good health and CMV-seronegative.

This clone was counted between two and nine times. The CDR3 sequence: CASSQENFQRGAFF. The CDR3 bases are TGTGCCAGCAGCCAAGAAAACTTCCAGCGAGGTGCTTTCTTT. The chain links TRBV4-2 to TRBJ1-1; D is ambiguous. The CDR3 totals 14 residues. Germline values: CDR1 LGHNA, CDR2 YNFKEQ. V lost 0 bases to trimming and J lost 11 bases, with 16 bases between them.

V and J are TRBV5-5 and TRBJ2-7; 7 bases are a match to TRBD1. Germline assignment: CDR1 SGHKS and CDR2 YYEKEE (reference sequence). CDR3 length: 14 amino acids. V gave up 3 bases and J gave up 2 bases; unmatched junction bases: 5. The CDR3 is CASSWNRGPYEQYV. The CDR3 nucleotides are TGTGCCAGCAGCTGGAACAGGGGACCCTACGAGCAGTACGTC.

CDR3 in DNA: TGTGCCAGCAGTTTTATGGGGACAGGGAGAGAGACCCAGTACTTC. This encodes CASSFMGTGRETQYF. The chain couples TRBV28 to TRBJ2-5; 9 bases fit TRBD1. V gave up 3 bases and J gave up 4 bases; unmatched junction bases: 6. The CDR3 spans 15 residues. CDR1 is MDHEN, CDR2 SYDVKM, per germline.

The V gene is TRBV2, the J gene TRBJ1-5, with D tentatively TRBD1 (6 bases). The germline CDR1 and CDR2 sequences are SNHLY and FYNNEI. V was cut by 6 bases and J by 6 bases, with 18 bases left in between. The CDR3 is 15 amino acids. CDR3 nucleotide sequence: TGTGCCAGCAGCCTACAGGGTGGGGGGGTTCAGCCCCAGCATTTT. Translating it yields CASSLQGGGVQPQHF.

The CDR3 sequence: CASSSDRDTDTQYF. In nucleotides, the CDR3 is TGTGCCAGCAGTTCGGACAGGGACACAGATACGCAGTATTTT. The rearrangement links TRBV28 to TRBJ2-3; the match to TRBD1 covers 8 bases. V lost 4 bases to trimming and J lost 2 bases; unmatched junction nucleotides: 2. This CDR3 has 14 amino acids. CDR1 MDHEN and CDR2 SYDVKM come from the germline V gene.

The chain carries TRBV7-6 and TRBJ2-7; 10 bases map to TRBD1. CDR1 is SGHVS, CDR2 FNYEAQ, per germline. The J segment lost 1 base and the V segment lost 5 bases, leaving 5 bases of the junction unmatched. The CDR3 is made up of 15 amino acids. This chain's CDR3 is CASSQGQGPSYEQYV. CDR3 coding DNA: TGTGCCAGCAGCCAGGGACAGGGGCCTTCCTACGAGCAGTACGTC.

The rearrangement uses TRBV27 and TRBJ1-1; TRBD1 is a possible D gene (6 bases). V lost 5 bases, J lost 5 bases, and 12 bases lay in between. Germline V lookup: CDR1 MNHEY, CDR2 SMNVEV (reference sequence). This CDR3 region has 13 residues. CDR3 sequence (DNA): TGTGCCAGCAGTAGTAGGGGGGGGACTGAAGCTTTCTTT. This translates into CASSSRGGTEAFF.

The rearrangement joins TRBV4-3 to TRBJ1-1, with a tentative D call TRBD1 (5 bases). CDR1 and CDR2 (germline): LGHNA, YSLEER. V lost 0 bases, J lost 5 bases, and 13 bases lay in between. This CDR3 is built from 15 residues. The CDR3 here is CASSQEPVQGTEAFF. The CDR3 nucleotides are TGCGCCAGCAGCCAAGAGCCCGTCCAGGGAACTGAAGCTTTCTTT.

The gene calls are TRBV5-1 and TRBJ1-1; D not resolved. Germline CDR1 reads SGHRS; CDR2 reads YFSETQ. The CDR3 length is 13 residues. Trimming took off 0 bases at V and 10 bases at J, with 13 bases between the two ends. For the CDR3, the DNA is TGCGCCAGCAGCTTGGAGGCGGGAGTGATAGCTTTCTTT. This gives the protein CASSLEAGVIAFF.

The V call is TRBV6-6, the J call TRBJ1-1; D might be TRBD1 (5 bases). CDR3 length: 13 residues. V lost 8 bases, J lost 3 bases, and 13 bases lay in between. Germline CDR1 MNHNY, CDR2 SVGAGI (reference sequence). The CDR3 nucleotides read TGTGCCAGCGAGGTCAGGGAGGACACTGAAGCTTTCTTT. Protein sequence: CASEVREDTEAFF.

The chain employs TRBV9 and TRBJ2-3, with 12 bases lining up with TRBD2. The CDR3 sequence is 15 residues long. Germline-derived CDR1 and CDR2 are SGDLS and YYNGEE. V trimming: 3 bases; J trimming: 4 bases; junction bases outside the gene matches: 3. The CDR3 nucleotides read TGTGCCAGCAGCGCTAGCGGGGGGGCCTCAGATACGCAGTATTTT. It is translated as CASSASGGASDTQYF.

At least ten counts were recorded for this clone. The J gene is TRBJ1-5, the V gene TRBV7-8; D is possibly TRBD1 (5 bases). Trimming took off 5 bases at V and 0 bases at J, with 11 bases between the two ends. CDR1 and CDR2 (germline): SGHVS, FQNEAQ. The CDR3 is 15 residues long. The CDR3 DNA sequence: TGTGCCAGCAGCATCGACAGTTATAGCAATCAGCCCCAGCATTTT. Its translation is CASSIDSYSNQPQHF.

This clone was counted a few times. The genes are TRBV18 and TRBJ1-2, with a tentative D call TRBD1 (6 bases). This CDR3 is built from 14 residues. V dropped 5 bases and J dropped 5 bases, with 15 bases sitting between them. CDR1 and CDR2 (germline): KGHSH, LQKENI. The CDR3 protein is CASSSRGQGYGYTF. The CDR3 DNA follows: TGTGCCAGCTCAAGCAGGGGCCAGGGGTATGGCTACACCTTC. The full variable domain, completed using reference TRBV18 and TRBJ1-2, is NAGVMQNPRHLVRRRGQEARLRCSPMKGHSHVYWYRQLPEEGLKFMVYLQKENIIDESGMPKERFSAEFPKEGPSILRIQQVVRGDSAAYFCASSSRGQGYGYTFGSGTRLTVV.

V usage is TRBV7-6 and J usage is TRBJ2-1; TRBD2 agrees at 16 bases. Trimming at V came to 5 bases and at J to 8 bases, leaving 12 bases not matched to a gene. CDR3 length equals 18 residues. Germline CDR1 is SGHVS and CDR2 is FNYEAQ. The CDR3 loop reads CASSPFSGTSGGAHEQFF. CDR3 bases: TGTGCCAGCAGCCCGTTCTCCGGGACTAGCGGGGGGGCCCATGAGCAGTTCTTC.

The chain has TRBV19 and TRBJ2-2, with D uncertain. V was trimmed by 3 bases and J by 4 bases, leaving 3 bases between them. The CDR3 is made up of 12 amino acids. The germline CDR1 and CDR2 sequences are LNHDA and SQIVND (reference sequence). The CDR3 DNA reads TGTGCCAGTAGTATCCGCACCGGGGAGCTGTTTTTT. This sequence encodes CASSIRTGELFF.

The rearrangement uses TRBV5-6 and TRBJ2-3; 11 nucleotides line up with TRBD2. With 4 bases clipped from V and 2 bases from J, the junction kept 9 bases outside the gene matches. The CDR3 extends over 17 amino acids. CDR1 is SGHDT and CDR2 is YYEEEE in the germline V gene. CDR3 protein: CASSPTLAGGPTDTQYF. CDR3 nucleotides: TGTGCCAGCAGCCCGACCTTAGCGGGGGGGCCCACAGATACGCAGTATTTT.

J is TRBJ1-2 and V is TRBV7-9; a weak D match, TRBD1 (5 bases). The germline gives CDR1 SEHNR, CDR2 FQNEAQ (reference sequence). V dropped 5 bases and J dropped 3 bases, with 19 bases sitting between them. There are 16 residues in the CDR3. The CDR3 reads CASSGGEGGGDYGYTF. CDR3 DNA: TGTGCCAGCAGCGGGGGGGAGGGAGGAGGTGACTATGGCTACACCTTC.

This rearrangement joins TRBV9 to TRBJ1-5; 8 bases are a match to TRBD1. From germline, CDR1 is SGDLS and CDR2 YYNGEE. The CDR3 length is 15 residues. After removal of 7 bases from V and 4 bases from J, the junction contained 10 bases not matched to a gene. CDR3 coding DNA: TGTGCCAGCTCGCGGGGGACAGGCGTAAATCAGCCCCAGCATTTT. It specifies CASSRGTGVNQPQHF.

This chain connects TRBV6-5 to TRBJ1-2, with 9 positions matching TRBD1. The V gene end was trimmed by 2 bases and the J gene end by 4 bases; junction bases not matched to a gene: 5. Per the germline V gene, CDR1 is MNHEY and CDR2 is SVGAGI. The CDR3 sequence is 15 residues long. The CDR3 here is CASSYGATGGYGYTF. CDR3 nucleotides: TGTGCCAGCAGTTACGGGGCGACAGGGGGCTATGGCTACACCTTC.

The chain is built from TRBV7-9 and TRBJ1-2, with a weak D call TRBD1 (5 bases). Trimming left V 5 bases short and J 4 bases short, with 17 bases between. The CDR3 covers 15 residues. Germline loops: CDR1 SEHNR, CDR2 FQNEAQ (reference sequence). CDR3 in amino acids: CASSPGGGWGYGYTF. The CDR3 bases are TGTGCCAGCAGCCCAGGCGGGGGGTGGGGCTATGGCTACACCTTC.

The count of this clone is one. The chain links TRBV19 to TRBJ1-2, with no clear D. The CDR3 loop spans 15 amino acids. With 3 bases removed from V and 4 bases from J, the gap between germline ends came to 15 bases. CDR1 and CDR2 from the germline V gene are LNHDA and SQIVND (reference sequence). The CDR3 nucleotides are TGTGCCAGTAGTATTTTGATGGGAGAGAGCTATGGCTACACCTTC. The encoded protein is CASSILMGESYGYTF. The full variable domain, rest sourced from reference TRBV19 and TRBJ1-2, is DGGITQSPKYLFRKEGQNVTLSCEQNLNHDAMYWYRQDPGQGLRLIYYSQIVNDFQKGDIAEGYSVSREKKESFPLTVTSAQKNPTAFYLCASSILMGESYGYTFGSGTRLTVV.

This clone was found a few times. V is TRBV29-1 and J is TRBJ1-1; tentative D call: TRBD1 (6 bases). The V and J ends lost 7 bases and 1 base respectively, with 16 bases between them. Germline V lookup: CDR1 SQVTM, CDR2 ANQGSEA. The CDR3 sequence is 14 residues long. This CDR3 reads CSGVRGDTNTEAFF. The CDR3 nucleotides are TGCAGCGGGGTCCGGGGGGACACGAACACTGAAGCTTTCTTT. The full variable domain, its missing parts supplied by reference TRBV29-1 and TRBJ1-1, is SAVISQKPSRDICQRGTSLTIQCQVDSQVTMMFWYRQQPGQSLTLIATANQGSEATYESGFVIDKFPISRPNLTFSTLTVSNMSPEDSSIYLCSGVRGDTNTEAFFGQGTRLTVV.

The gene calls are TRBV19 and TRBJ1-2; 9 bases line up with TRBD1. The CDR3 has 17 amino acids. Germline V gene data show CDR1 as LNHDA and CDR2 as SQIVND (reference sequence). V shed 4 bases and J 5 bases; nucleotides not matched to a gene: 14. The chain's CDR3 is CASSTPGQGRRGYGYTF. The CDR3, as DNA: TGTGCCAGTAGTACCCCTGGACAGGGGAGAAGAGGGTATGGCTACACCTTC.

To note about this clone: One end of the junction does not line up with germline, which may come from a read error. The chain uses TRBV7-2 and TRBJ1-5; 9 nucleotides match TRBD1. The CDR3 runs to 22 residues. Per germline, CDR1 SGHTA and CDR2 FQGNSA. Written as DNA, the CDR3 is TGTGCCAGCAGCCTAGCCTGGACAGGGGAAAGCTGTGGGGTTGATAGCAATCAGCCCCAGCATTTT. Its protein product is CASSLAWTGESCGVDSNQPQHF.

V usage is TRBV19 and J usage is TRBJ2-2; 8 bases agree with TRBD1. CDR1 is LNHDA, CDR2 SQIVND, per germline (reference sequence). The CDR3 spans 14 residues. The V gene end was trimmed by 7 bases and the J gene end by 1 base; junction bases not matched to a gene: 2. The DNA of the CDR3 is TGTGCCAGTACCGGACAGGGGAACACCGGGGAGCTGTTTTTT. This gives the protein CASTGQGNTGELFF.

The rearrangement joins TRBV7-9 to TRBJ1-6; weak D call: TRBD1 (5 bases). Germline-derived CDR1 and CDR2 are SEHNR and FQNEAQ (reference sequence). CDR3 size: 14 residues. Trimming pared 8 bases from V and 4 bases from J, leaving 12 bases between. For the CDR3, the DNA is TGTGCCAGCGGCGCGACAGCATATAATTCACCCCTCCACTTT. It encodes CASGATAYNSPLHF.

The chain is built from TRBV12-5 and TRBJ2-3; D uncertain. The CDR3 is made up of 12 amino acids. The germline V and J ends were trimmed by 8 bases and 0 bases, with 6 bases remaining between them. Germline values: CDR1 LGHNT, CDR2 FRNRAP. CDR3 in DNA: TGTGCTAGTTCTATTAGCACAGATACGCAGTATTTT. This gives the protein CASSISTDTQYF.

The genes are TRBV5-1 and TRBJ1-3, with D unclear. Trimming cost V 0 bases and J 4 bases, with 8 bases left between them. Germline V CDR1 and CDR2: SGHRS, YFSETQ. The CDR3 length is 14 residues. This CDR3 is CASSLATGGNTIYF. The CDR3, as DNA: TGCGCCAGCAGCTTGGCGACTGGAGGAAACACCATATATTTT.